The rows below give T cell receptor beta chains drawn from one sample of a study of PD-L1 blockade in urothelial cancer. Clones were read by immunoSEQ multiplex PCR, and TCRdb kept only the in-frame ones, dropping some. The data hold approximately 72,000 clones, with roughly 86% observed a single time. This material consisted of PBMCs, taken around atezolizumab (anti-PD-L1) treatment. The origin of the receptors is a man in his sixties with urothelial cancer. The CDR3 runs from the conserved cysteine through the conserved F or W. A D gene is named only where the DNA matches it firmly.

TRBV18 | - | CASSPGLLTDTGELFF
TRBV5-6 | - | CASSFRGQEIQYF
TRBV6-1 | TRBD1 | CASSSGGTEAFF
TRBV19 | TRBD1 | CASSIARGRNTEAFF
TRBV7-6 | - | CASSPQIQGTDTQYF
TRBV19 | - | CASSIGGPGELFF
TRBV2 | TRBD1 | CASTPRGLNGETQYF
TRBV7-2 | - | CASSFWDEGNEQFF
TRBV6-5 | - | CASSYSWDIKDQPQHF
TRBV9 | - | CASSVGGLADDEQFF
TRBV18 | - | CASSPTPKPGYGYTF
TRBV11-3 | TRBD1 | CASSLGSGGHYEQYF
TRBV15 | - | CATSRVGPGTQHF